This entry describes one TCR beta chain. Some clones are missing from TCRdb's copy, which holds only in-frame ones; the method was immunoSEQ multiplex PCR. This listing includes approximately 9,900 clones. This sample is part of a study of synovial regulatory T cells in juvenile arthritis. Germline loops: CDR1 WSHSY, CDR2 SAAADI. This CDR3 has 14 residues. A DNA sequence was not provided. The material sequenced was Treg cells from blood. The subset here: remaining (HLA-DR-negative) circulating blood Treg cells. This chain uses TRBV10-2 with TRBJ2-6. This clonotype was sampled from a donor aged 2-30 years with juvenile idiopathic arthritis. Here the CDR3 reads CASSGLWGANVLTF.